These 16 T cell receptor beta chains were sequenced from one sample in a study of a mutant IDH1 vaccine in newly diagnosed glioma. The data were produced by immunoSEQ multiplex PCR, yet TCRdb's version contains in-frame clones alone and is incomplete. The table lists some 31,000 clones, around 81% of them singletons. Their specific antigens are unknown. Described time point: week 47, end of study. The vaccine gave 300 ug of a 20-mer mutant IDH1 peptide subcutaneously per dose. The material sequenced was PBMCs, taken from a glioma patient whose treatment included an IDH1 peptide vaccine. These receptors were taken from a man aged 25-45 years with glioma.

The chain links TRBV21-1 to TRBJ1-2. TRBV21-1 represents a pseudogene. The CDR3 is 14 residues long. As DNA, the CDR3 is TGTGCCAGCAGCCCCGAGACCCCCAGCTATGGCTACACCTTC. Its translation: CASSPETPSYGYTF.

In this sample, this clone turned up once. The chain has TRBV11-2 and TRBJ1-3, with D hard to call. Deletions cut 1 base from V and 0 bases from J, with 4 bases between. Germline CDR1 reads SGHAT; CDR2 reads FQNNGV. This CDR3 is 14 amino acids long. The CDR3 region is CASSLGGSGNTIYF. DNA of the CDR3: TGTGCCAGCAGCTTAGGGGGCTCTGGAAACACCATATATTTT.

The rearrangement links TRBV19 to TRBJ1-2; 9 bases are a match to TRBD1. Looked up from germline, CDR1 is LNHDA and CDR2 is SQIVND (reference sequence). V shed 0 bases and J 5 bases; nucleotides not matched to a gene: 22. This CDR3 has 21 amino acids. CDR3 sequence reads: CASSIDPSGESRDRDVYGYTF. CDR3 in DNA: TGTGCCAGTAGTATAGACCCCTCGGGAGAAAGCCGGGACAGGGACGTTTATGGCTACACCTTC.

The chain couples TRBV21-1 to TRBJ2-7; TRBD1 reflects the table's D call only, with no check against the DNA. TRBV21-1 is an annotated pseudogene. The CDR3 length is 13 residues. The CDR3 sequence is CASSQGCSYEQYF. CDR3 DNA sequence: TGTGCCAGTTCACAGGGGTGTTCCTACGAGCAGTACTTC.

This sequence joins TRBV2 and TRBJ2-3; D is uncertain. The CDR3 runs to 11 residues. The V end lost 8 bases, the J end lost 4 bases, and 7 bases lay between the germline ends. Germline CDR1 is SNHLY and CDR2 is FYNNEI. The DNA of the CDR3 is TGTGCCAGCCTAAAGGCAGATACGCAGTATTTT. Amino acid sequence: CASLKADTQYF.

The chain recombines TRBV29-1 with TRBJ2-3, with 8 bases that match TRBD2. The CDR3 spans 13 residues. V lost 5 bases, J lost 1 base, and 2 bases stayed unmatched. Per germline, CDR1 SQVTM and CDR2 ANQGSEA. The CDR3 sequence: CSVKLAGTDTQYF. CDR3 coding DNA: TGCAGCGTTAAACTAGCGGGCACAGATACGCAGTATTTT.

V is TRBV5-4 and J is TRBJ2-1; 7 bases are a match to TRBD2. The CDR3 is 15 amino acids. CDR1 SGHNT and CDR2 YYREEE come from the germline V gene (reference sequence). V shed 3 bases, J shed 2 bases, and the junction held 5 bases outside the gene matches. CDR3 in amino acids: CASSSRAGTYNEQFF. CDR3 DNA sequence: TGTGCCAGCAGCTCTCGAGCGGGAACCTACAATGAGCAGTTCTTC.

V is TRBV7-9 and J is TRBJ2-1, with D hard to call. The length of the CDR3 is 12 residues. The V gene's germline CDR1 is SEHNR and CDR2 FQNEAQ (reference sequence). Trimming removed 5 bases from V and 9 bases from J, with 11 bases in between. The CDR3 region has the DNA TGTGCCAGCAGCCCCCTGTCGGGTGAGCAGTTCTTC. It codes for CASSPLSGEQFF.

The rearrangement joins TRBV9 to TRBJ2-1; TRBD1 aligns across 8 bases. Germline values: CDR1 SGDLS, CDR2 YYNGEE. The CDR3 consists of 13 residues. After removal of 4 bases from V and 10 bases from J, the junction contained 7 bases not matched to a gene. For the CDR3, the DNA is TGTGCCAGCAGCCCTGGGACAGGTCAGGAGCAGTTCTTC. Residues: CASSPGTGQEQFF.

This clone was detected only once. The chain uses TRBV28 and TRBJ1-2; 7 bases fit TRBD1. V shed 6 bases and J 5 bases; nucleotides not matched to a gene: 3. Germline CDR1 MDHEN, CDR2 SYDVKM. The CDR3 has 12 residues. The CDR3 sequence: CASSLQGYGYTF. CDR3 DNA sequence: TGTGCCAGCAGCCTACAGGGGTATGGCTACACCTTC.

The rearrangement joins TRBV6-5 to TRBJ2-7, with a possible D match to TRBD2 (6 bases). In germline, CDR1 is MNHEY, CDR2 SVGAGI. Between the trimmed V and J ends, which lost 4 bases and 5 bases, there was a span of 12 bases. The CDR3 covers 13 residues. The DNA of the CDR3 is TGTGCCAGCAGTTCCGGGACTTCCCACGAGCAGTACTTC. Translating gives CASSSGTSHEQYF.

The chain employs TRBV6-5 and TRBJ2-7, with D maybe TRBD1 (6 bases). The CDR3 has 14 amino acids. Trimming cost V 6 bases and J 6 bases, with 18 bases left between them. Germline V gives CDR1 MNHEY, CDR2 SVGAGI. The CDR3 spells CASRPSQGTLEQYF. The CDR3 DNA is TGTGCCAGCAGACCCTCACAGGGCACCCTCGAGCAGTACTTC.

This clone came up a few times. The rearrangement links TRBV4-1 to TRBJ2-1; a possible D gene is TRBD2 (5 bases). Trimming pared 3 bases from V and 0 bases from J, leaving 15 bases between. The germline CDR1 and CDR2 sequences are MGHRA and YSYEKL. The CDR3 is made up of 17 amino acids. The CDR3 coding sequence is TGCGCCAGCAGCCACCAACTAGGTTCCCTCTCCTACAATGAGCAGTTCTTC. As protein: CASSHQLGSLSYNEQFF.

CDR3 loop: CASSIGRGGGSTEAFF. Here the CDR3 DNA reads TGTGCCAGTAGTATAGGTCGTGGAGGGGGCTCAACTGAAGCTTTCTTT. The chain employs TRBV19 and TRBJ1-1, with 7 bases lining up with TRBD1. The CDR3 consists of 16 residues. Per germline, CDR1 LNHDA and CDR2 SQIVND (reference sequence). Trimming cost V 1 base and J 5 bases; bases outside gene matches: 10.

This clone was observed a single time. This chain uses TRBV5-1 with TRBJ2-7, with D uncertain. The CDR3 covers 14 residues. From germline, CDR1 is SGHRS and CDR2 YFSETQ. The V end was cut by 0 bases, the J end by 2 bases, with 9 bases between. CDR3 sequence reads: CASSLGGFPYEQYF. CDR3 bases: TGCGCCAGCAGCTTGGGGGGTTTTCCCTACGAGCAGTACTTC.

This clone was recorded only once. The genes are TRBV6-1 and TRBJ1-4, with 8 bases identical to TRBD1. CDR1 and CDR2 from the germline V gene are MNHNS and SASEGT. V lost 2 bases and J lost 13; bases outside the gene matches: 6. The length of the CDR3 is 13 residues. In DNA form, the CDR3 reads TGTGCCAGCAGTGAATCCGGGACAGGTGTACTGTTTTTT. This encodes CASSESGTGVLFF.